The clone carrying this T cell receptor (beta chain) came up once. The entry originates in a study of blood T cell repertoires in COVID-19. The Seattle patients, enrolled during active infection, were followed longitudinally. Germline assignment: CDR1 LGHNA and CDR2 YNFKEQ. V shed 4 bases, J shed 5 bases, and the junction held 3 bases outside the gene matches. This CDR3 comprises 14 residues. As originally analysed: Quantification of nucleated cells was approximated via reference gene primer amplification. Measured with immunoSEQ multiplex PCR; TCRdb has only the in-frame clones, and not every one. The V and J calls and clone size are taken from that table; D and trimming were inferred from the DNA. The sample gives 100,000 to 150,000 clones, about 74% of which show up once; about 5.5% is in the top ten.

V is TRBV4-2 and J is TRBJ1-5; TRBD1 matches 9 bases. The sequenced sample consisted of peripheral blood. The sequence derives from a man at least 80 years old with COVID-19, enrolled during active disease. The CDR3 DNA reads TGTGCCAGCAGCCGATGGACAGGGGATCAGCCCCAGCATTTT. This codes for CASSRWTGDQPQHF.